The clone carrying this T cell receptor beta chain has only a few counts. The sample originates from a study of blood T cell repertoires in COVID-19. Original processing methods: Estimates of nucleated cell counts were drawn from the amplification of reference gene primers. The assay was immunoSEQ multiplex PCR, and TCRdb's table has in-frame clones only and misses some. D and trimming were read from the DNA, whereas the V and J calls and clone size are those reported in that table. In the table there are approximately 490,000 clones, 88% of which are singletons. Losses at the gene ends were 4 bases for V and 4 bases for J; bases not matched to a gene: 7. Germline loops: CDR1 LNHDA, CDR2 SQIVND (reference sequence). This CDR3 spans 16 amino acids.

Sequenced: PBMCs or T cells enriched from blood (not recorded which). The rearrangement joins TRBV19 to TRBJ2-2, with 9 bases that match TRBD2. This TCR derives from a woman between 55 and 75 years old who had recovered from COVID-19. The CDR3 region is CASSKISSGGTGELFF. The CDR3 DNA reads TGTGCCAGTAGTAAAATTAGTAGCGGGGGCACCGGGGAGCTGTTTTTT. The full variable domain, completed using reference TRBV19 and TRBJ2-2, is DGGITQSPKYLFRKEGQNVTLSCEQNLNHDAMYWYRQDPGQGLRLIYYSQIVNDFQKGDIAEGYSVSREKKESFPLTVTSAQKNPTAFYLCASSKISSGGTGELFFGEGSRLTVL.